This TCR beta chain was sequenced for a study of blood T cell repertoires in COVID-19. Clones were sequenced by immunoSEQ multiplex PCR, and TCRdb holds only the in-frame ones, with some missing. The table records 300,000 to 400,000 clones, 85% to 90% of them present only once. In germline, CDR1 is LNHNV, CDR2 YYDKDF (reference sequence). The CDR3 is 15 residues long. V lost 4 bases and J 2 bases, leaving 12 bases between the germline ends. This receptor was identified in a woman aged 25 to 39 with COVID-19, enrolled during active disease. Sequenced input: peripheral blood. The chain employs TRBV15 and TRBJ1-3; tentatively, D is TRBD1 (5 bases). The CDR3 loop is CATSIQQAAGNTIYF. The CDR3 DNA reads TGTGCCACCAGCATACAACAGGCGGCTGGAAACACCATATATTTT.